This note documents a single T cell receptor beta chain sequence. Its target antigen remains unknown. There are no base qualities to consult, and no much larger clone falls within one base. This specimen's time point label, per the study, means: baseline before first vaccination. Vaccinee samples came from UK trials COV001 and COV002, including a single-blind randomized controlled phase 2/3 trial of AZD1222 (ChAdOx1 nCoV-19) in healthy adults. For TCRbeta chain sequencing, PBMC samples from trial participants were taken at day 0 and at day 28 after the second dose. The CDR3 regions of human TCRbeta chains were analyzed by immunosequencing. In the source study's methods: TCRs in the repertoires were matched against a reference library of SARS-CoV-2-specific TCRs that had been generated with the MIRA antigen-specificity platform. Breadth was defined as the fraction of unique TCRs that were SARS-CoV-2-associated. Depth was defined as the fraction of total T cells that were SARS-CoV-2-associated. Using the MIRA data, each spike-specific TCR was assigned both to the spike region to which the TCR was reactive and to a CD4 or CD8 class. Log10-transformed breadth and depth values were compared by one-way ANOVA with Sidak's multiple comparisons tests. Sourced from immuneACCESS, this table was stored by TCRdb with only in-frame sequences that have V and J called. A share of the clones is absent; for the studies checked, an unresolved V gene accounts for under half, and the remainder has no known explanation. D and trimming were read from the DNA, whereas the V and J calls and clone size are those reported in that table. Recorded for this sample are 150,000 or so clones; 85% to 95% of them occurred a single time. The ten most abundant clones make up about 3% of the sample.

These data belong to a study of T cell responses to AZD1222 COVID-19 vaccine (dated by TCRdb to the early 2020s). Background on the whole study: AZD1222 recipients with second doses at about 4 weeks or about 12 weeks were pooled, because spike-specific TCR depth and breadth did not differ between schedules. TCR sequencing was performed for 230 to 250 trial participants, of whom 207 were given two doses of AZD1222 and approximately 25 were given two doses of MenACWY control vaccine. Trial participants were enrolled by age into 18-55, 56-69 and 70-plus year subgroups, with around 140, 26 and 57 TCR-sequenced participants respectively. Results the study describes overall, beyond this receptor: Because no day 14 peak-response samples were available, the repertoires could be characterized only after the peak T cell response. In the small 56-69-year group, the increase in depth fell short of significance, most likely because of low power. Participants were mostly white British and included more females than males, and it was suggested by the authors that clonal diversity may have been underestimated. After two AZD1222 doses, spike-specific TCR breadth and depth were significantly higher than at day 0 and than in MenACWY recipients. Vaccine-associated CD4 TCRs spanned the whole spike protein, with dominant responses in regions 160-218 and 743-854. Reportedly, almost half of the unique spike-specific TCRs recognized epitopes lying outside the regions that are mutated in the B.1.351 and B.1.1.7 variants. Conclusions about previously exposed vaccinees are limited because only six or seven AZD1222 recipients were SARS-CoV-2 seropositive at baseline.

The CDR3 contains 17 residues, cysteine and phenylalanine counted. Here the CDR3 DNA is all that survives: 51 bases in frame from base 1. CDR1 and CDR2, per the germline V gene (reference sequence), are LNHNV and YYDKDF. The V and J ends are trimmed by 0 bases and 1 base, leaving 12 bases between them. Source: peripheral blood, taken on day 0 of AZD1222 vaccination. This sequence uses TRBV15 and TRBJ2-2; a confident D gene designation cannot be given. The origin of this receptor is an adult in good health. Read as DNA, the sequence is TGTGCCACCAGCAGAGACACAGTTGGGCGGAACACCGGGGAGCTGTTTTTT. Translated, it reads CATSRDTVGRNTGELFF.